This T cell receptor beta chain comes out of a study of blood T cell repertoires in COVID-19. The wider study: Specimens from acute and convalescent COVID-19 originated in the United States, Italy and Spain. T cells, B-cell-depleted T cells, or PBMCs provided the cDNA or gDNA that served as material.

Germline V gives CDR1 LNHDA, CDR2 SQIVND (reference sequence). This CDR3 contains 13 residues. Germline trimming cut 7 bases from V and 8 bases from J; bases unmatched to any gene: 6. In the original workflow: By means of reference gene primer amplification, nucleated cell counts were estimated. Some clones are missing from TCRdb's copy, which holds only in-frame ones; the method was immunoSEQ multiplex PCR. V, J and clone size were drawn from that table, and D and trimming were deduced from the DNA. The sample holds about 14,000 clones, 60% to 75% seen once. Sequencing was done on a sample of peripheral blood. This TCR derives from a man between 70 and 80 years old with acute or convalescent COVID-19. The chain has TRBV19 and TRBJ1-4; 8 bases are a match to TRBD1. The CDR3 DNA reads as TGTGCCAGTACCTGGACAGGGAACGAAAAACTGTTTTTT. This codes for CASTWTGNEKLFF.